The clone carrying this TCR beta chain was seen a handful of times. Its target is not known. The data were obtained in a study of identical twins. Study results and caveats: Among beta out-of-frame sequences, excess sharing between twins appeared weaker. Insertions were fewer in abundant cord blood beta clonotypes, whereas memory repertoires showed none of this pattern.

Germline-derived CDR1 and CDR2 are LGHDT and YNNKEL (reference sequence). Trimming removed 0 bases from V and 4 bases from J, with 19 bases in between. The CDR3 consists of 17 residues. TCRdb re-called the 5' RACE reads through MiXCR, storing one row per CDR3 protein. The top ten clones hold 0.4% to 0.6% of a sample with some 570,000 distinct CDR3 sequences, approximately 20% of them seen once. The same data also contributed to another study, on yellow fever vaccine responses in identical twins.

Sequences were obtained from CD4+ T cells sorted from blood. This receptor was taken from a young woman in good health. The J gene is TRBJ2-7, the V gene TRBV3-1, with D possibly matching TRBD2 (8 bases). CDR3 nucleotides: TGTGCCAGCAGCCAAGATCAGGTGGTAGCGGGACAGTACGAGCAGTACTTC. It encodes CASSQDQVVAGQYEQYF.